This T cell receptor beta chain is from a study of vaccination and CD4 T cells after COVID-19. Study at large: The stimulating agents, overlapping spike peptides, came from SARS-CoV-2, HCoV-NL63, HCoV-OC43 and HCoV-229E. Study conclusions and caveats: SARS-CoV-2-reactive clonotype medians increased from roughly 21 to 40, not significantly. Early timepoints after natural infection were not analyzed in these convalescent patients.

This sample's treatment: roughly 11-day PBMC culture with coronavirus spike peptide pools or control peptides (ViraFEST assay). CD4+ T cells that had been cultured provided DNA sequenced with the Oncomine TCR Beta short-read assay. Each CDR3 protein gets one entry after TCRdb re-called the PCR reads with MiXCR. The data contain about 19,000 distinct CDR3 sequences, roughly 70% of them singletons. The germline V gene has CDR1 MNHNS and CDR2 SASEGT. After removal of 4 bases from V and 2 bases from J, the junction contained 3 bases not matched to a gene. The CDR3 has 14 amino acids. A note on this clonotype: Its antigen is currently unknown.

The sequence derives from a human donor who had recovered from COVID-19. The chain carries TRBV6-1 and TRBJ2-3; 7 nucleotides line up with TRBD2. Sequencing used CD4+ T cells from blood, cultured in vitro. CDR3 bases: TGTGCCAGCAGTGGGGAGGGGTACACAGATACGCAGTATTTT. Its translation is CASSGEGYTDTQYF.